The rows below give T cell receptor beta chains drawn from one sample of a study of blood T cells in healthy people across ages. TCRdb reprocessed the 5' RACE reads with MiXCR, giving one entry per CDR3 protein. The repertoire includes 800,000 or so distinct CDR3 sequences, 25% of them detected once, and under 4.5% sits in the top ten. This same sample was also taken into another study, of T cells of mothers and their children.

The sample comprised blood. These receptors were taken from a boy younger than 18 in good health. The conserved cysteine and the conserved F or W are not part of the CDR3 here.

V gene: TRBV2; CDR3 protein: ATLGPRENNEQF
V gene: TRBV6-5; CDR3 protein: ASSYRDSNNSPLH
V gene: TRBV4-3; CDR3 protein: ASSQSVLGSLTNEKLF
V gene: TRBV13; CDR3 protein: ASSLGIGGRENSPLH
V gene: TRBV4-2; CDR3 protein: ASSQGINSYGYT
V gene: TRBV6-5; CDR3 protein: ASSYGVAYEQY
V gene: TRBV7-9; CDR3 protein: ASSFLAGDTQY
V gene: TRBV7-2; CDR3 protein: ASSVSGDYGYT
V gene: TRBV28; CDR3 protein: ASSLSQTGELF
V gene: TRBV7-6; CDR3 protein: ASSLAAGFYEQY
V gene: TRBV7-2; CDR3 protein: ASSAGDLGFGQF
V gene: TRBV28; CDR3 protein: ASTNGGLAGGNSYEQY
V gene: TRBV12-3/TRBV12-4; CDR3 protein: VSSLNRGATDTQY
V gene: TRBV28; CDR3 protein: ASREQGETQY
V gene: TRBV28; CDR3 protein: ASSLRQGASQPQH
V gene: TRBV12-3/TRBV12-4; CDR3 protein: ASSLSVVEKLF
V gene: TRBV12-3/TRBV12-4; CDR3 protein: ASSSTRRRFQETQY
V gene: TRBV6-6; CDR3 protein: ASSYRIGTQTQKLF
V gene: TRBV7-9; CDR3 protein: ASSYILNEKLF
V gene: TRBV10-3; CDR3 protein: AISESKGGAKTQY
V gene: TRBV2; CDR3 protein: ASGRQGNTEAF
V gene: TRBV5-5; CDR3 protein: ASSLPSSGVWDTQY
V gene: TRBV11-2; CDR3 protein: ASSIGTDAIGNYGYT
V gene: TRBV6-5; CDR3 protein: ASSYSLAGGNNEQF
V gene: TRBV7-9; CDR3 protein: ASSSTSGSRNEQF
V gene: TRBV5-1; CDR3 protein: ASSPRYGTPTGELF